These 27 T cell receptor beta chains were all obtained from the same sample, sequenced in a study of OX40 agonist ivuxolimab in advanced cancers. Clones were read by immunoSEQ multiplex PCR, and TCRdb kept only the in-frame ones, dropping some. Of some 50,000 clones in the sample, around nine tenths were seen once. This material consisted of CD4+ or CD8+ T cells sorted from blood, taken in a trial of the OX40 agonist ivuxolimab. The receptors were sampled from an adult with an advanced solid tumor such as melanoma, head and neck, liver or kidney cancer.

The chain couples TRBV30 to TRBJ1-2, with 7 bases fitting TRBD1. CDR3 length equals 13 residues. Looked up from germline, CDR1 is GTSNPN and CDR2 is SVGIG (reference sequence). V lost 3 bases to trimming and J lost 7 bases; unmatched junction nucleotides: 8. Here the CDR3 reads CAWRDGTASGYTF. The CDR3 nucleotides are TGTGCCTGGAGGGACGGGACAGCGTCTGGCTACACCTTC. Full variable domain (remainder filled in from reference TRBV30 and TRBJ1-2): SQTIHQWPATLVQPVGSPLSLECTVEGTSNPNLYWYRQAAGRGLQLLFYSVGIGQISSEVPQNLSASRPQDRQFILSSKKLLLSDSGFYLCAWRDGTASGYTFGSGTRLTVV.

V usage is TRBV6-1 and J usage is TRBJ2-7; maybe TRBD2 (6 bases). The ends were cut back, 7 bases at V and 0 bases at J, with 16 bases in the middle. This CDR3 has 15 residues. In germline, CDR1 is MNHNS, CDR2 SASEGT. The CDR3 sequence is CASITDGGSSYEQYF. The CDR3 region has the DNA TGTGCCAGCATAACCGATGGAGGGAGCTCCTACGAGCAGTACTTC.

The genes are TRBV15 and TRBJ1-5, with TRBD1 matching over 10 bases. This CDR3 spans 15 amino acids. Germline-derived CDR1 and CDR2 are LNHNV and YYDKDF (reference sequence). V was pared by 0 bases and J by 4 bases, with 0 bases of the junction left unmatched. The CDR3, as DNA: TGTGCCACCAGCAGAGAGGACAGGGGGAATCAGCCCCAGCATTTT. Its protein product is CATSREDRGNQPQHF.

The chain has TRBV15 and TRBJ1-2; TRBD1 is a possible D gene (6 bases). The CDR3 has 18 residues. Germline CDR1 is LNHNV and CDR2 is YYDKDF (reference sequence). Trimming pared 6 bases from V and 4 bases from J, leaving 27 bases between. CDR3 protein: CATSPTLQRGAQAYGYTF. CDR3 nucleotide sequence: TGTGCCACCAGTCCAACGTTGCAACGGGGGGCTCAGGCCTATGGCTACACCTTC.

J is TRBJ2-1 and V is TRBV5-1; D gene uncertain. Trimming left V 1 base short and J 2 bases short, with 7 bases between. The germline V gene has CDR1 SGHRS and CDR2 YFSETQ. This CDR3 spans 14 amino acids. In nucleotides, the CDR3 is TGCGCCAGCAGCTTGCCTGATACCTACAATGAGCAGTTCTTC. Protein: CASSLPDTYNEQFF. Using reference TRBV5-1 and TRBJ2-1 for the parts outside the CDR3, the full variable domain is KAGVTQTPRYLIKTRGQQVTLSCSPISGHRSVSWYQQTPGQGLQFLFEYFSETQRNKGNFPGRFSGRQFSNSRSEMNVSTLELGDSALYLCASSLPDTYNEQFFGPGTRLTVL.

A few counts support this clone. This rearrangement joins TRBV5-1 to TRBJ1-2; 7 bases match TRBD1. CDR3 size: 14 residues. CDR1 and CDR2 from the germline V gene are SGHRS and YFSETQ. The trim removed 4 bases at V and 6 bases at J, leaving 9 bases unmatched. CDR3 DNA: TGCGCCAGCAGCCACGGGATGGGGACAGATGGCTACACCTTC. Encoded protein: CASSHGMGTDGYTF.

The chain recombines TRBV7-6 with TRBJ1-3, with TRBD1 identical over 9 bases. Germline CDR1 SGHVS, CDR2 FNYEAQ. V was clipped by 5 bases and J by 0 bases; unmatched bases: 11. The CDR3 consists of 18 residues. The CDR3 sequence is CASSPPGQGRASGNTIYF. As DNA, the CDR3 is TGTGCCAGCAGCCCCCCGGGACAGGGAAGGGCCTCTGGAAACACCATATATTTT.

This clone was recorded only once. The chain employs TRBV6-5 and TRBJ1-5; 9 bases are a match to TRBD1. Germline CDR1 MNHEY, CDR2 SVGAGI. There are 15 residues in the CDR3. The V and J ends lost 6 bases and 2 bases, in that order; junction bases with no gene match: 5. The CDR3 region has the DNA TGTGCCAGCAGAAGGGGACAGGGCGGCAATCAGCCCCAGCATTTT. Amino acid sequence: CASRRGQGGNQPQHF.

This clone came up once. The chain links TRBV28 to TRBJ2-7; 8 nucleotides line up with TRBD1. V trimming: 5 bases; J trimming: 2 bases; junction bases outside the gene matches: 14. Germline CDR1 is MDHEN and CDR2 is SYDVKM. The CDR3 is made up of 17 amino acids. CDR3 protein: CASSTRTGRLSTYEQYF. The CDR3, as DNA: TGTGCCAGCAGTACCCGGACAGGGAGGCTGTCCACCTACGAGCAGTACTTC.

This clone was seen once. One end of the junction is discordant with germline, which a read error may explain. The same CDR3 is also encoded by other DNA sequences in this sample. The gene calls are TRBV7-8 and TRBJ2-7, with TRBD2 matching 7 bases. The CDR3 has 15 amino acids. Germline CDR1 and CDR2: SGHVS and FQNEAQ. This CDR3 is CASSLAPSGAYEQYF. The CDR3 DNA sequence: TGTGCCAGCAGCCTAGCGCCTAGCGGAGCTTACGAGCAGTACTTC.

CDR3 region: CASTRVTGGEAFF. The CDR3, as DNA: TGTGCCAGCACCCGAGTTACCGGGGGTGAAGCTTTCTTT. V is TRBV6-5 and J is TRBJ1-1; the D gene is possibly TRBD1 (5 bases). CDR1 and CDR2 (germline): MNHEY, SVGAGI. This CDR3 has 13 residues. The germline V and J ends were trimmed by 7 bases and 7 bases, with 16 bases remaining between them.

V and J are TRBV9 and TRBJ2-1; 7 nucleotides line up with TRBD2. Germline CDR1 reads SGDLS; CDR2 reads YYNGEE. V was pared by 1 base and J by 7 bases, with 5 bases of the junction left unmatched. This CDR3 comprises 14 residues. The CDR3 loop is CASSVISGVNEQFF. The CDR3 DNA reads TGTGCCAGCAGCGTAATAAGCGGGGTGAATGAGCAGTTCTTC.

The chain has TRBV4-1 and TRBJ2-7; D is tentatively TRBD1 or TRBD2 (6 bases each). Germline lookup yields CDR1 MGHRA and CDR2 YSYEKL. The germline V and J ends were trimmed by 4 bases and 0 bases, with 25 bases remaining between them. The CDR3 runs 19 residues. CDR3 nucleotides: TGCGCCAGCAGCCGCAACTCGGGGGCCGGGACGGCTAGCTCCTACGAGCAGTACTTC. Its protein is CASSRNSGAGTASSYEQYF.

The chain uses TRBV6-6 and TRBJ2-7; D unresolved. The CDR3 loop spans 11 amino acids. CDR1 and CDR2 (germline): MNHNY, SVGAGI (reference sequence). The ends were cut back, 5 bases at V and 4 bases at J, with 6 bases in the middle. In DNA form, the CDR3 reads TGTGCCAGCAGTCTAAATTACGAGCAGTACTTC. This sequence encodes CASSLNYEQYF.

The gene calls are TRBV5-1 and TRBJ2-7; D may be TRBD1 (5 bases). The CDR3 has 13 residues. Germline loops: CDR1 SGHRS, CDR2 YFSETQ. V was trimmed by 0 bases and J by 7 bases, leaving 11 bases between them. CDR3 region: CASSLGARDEQYF. The CDR3 DNA is TGCGCCAGCAGCTTGGGAGCCAGGGATGAGCAGTACTTC. The full variable domain, with the rest looked up from reference TRBV5-1 and TRBJ2-7, is KAGVTQTPRYLIKTRGQQVTLSCSPISGHRSVSWYQQTPGQGLQFLFEYFSETQRNKGNFPGRFSGRQFSNSRSEMNVSTLELGDSALYLCASSLGARDEQYFGPGTRLTVT.

The chain recombines TRBV10-3 with TRBJ2-5, with 7 bases fitting TRBD1. The germline V gene encodes CDR1 ENHRY and CDR2 SYGVKD. This CDR3 has 16 amino acids. V was pared by 3 bases and J by 4 bases, with 11 bases of the junction left unmatched. CDR3 in amino acids: CAISDPTGNAVETQYF. The CDR3 coding sequence is TGTGCCATCAGTGACCCGACAGGGAATGCGGTAGAGACCCAGTACTTC.

The chain has TRBV6-5 and TRBJ2-7; D may correspond to TRBD1 or TRBD2 (5 bases each). V was pared by 6 bases and J by 4 bases, with 19 bases between. This CDR3 has 15 residues. Per germline, CDR1 MNHEY and CDR2 SVGAGI. The CDR3: CASSWMGVSTYEQYF. The CDR3 nucleotides are TGTGCCAGCAGCTGGATGGGGGTTTCCACTTACGAGCAGTACTTC.

The J gene is TRBJ1-3, the V gene TRBV6-6; perhaps TRBD1 as D (6 bases). V gave up 8 bases and J gave up 7 bases, with 21 bases separating them. CDR3 length equals 15 residues. Germline CDR1 MNHNY, CDR2 SVGAGI (reference sequence). CDR3: CASVWGRGRGNTIYF. For the CDR3, the DNA is TGTGCCAGCGTTTGGGGCAGGGGAAGAGGGAACACCATATATTTT.

V is TRBV27 and J is TRBJ2-2; 9 bases fit TRBD2. The V segment lost 8 bases and the J segment 4 bases; nucleotides outside the gene matches: 17. Germline V gives CDR1 MNHEY, CDR2 SMNVEV (reference sequence). The CDR3 consists of 18 residues. CDR3 loop: CASHPGPLAGKPTGELFF. In DNA, the CDR3 is TGTGCCAGCCACCCGGGGCCTCTAGCGGGGAAACCCACCGGGGAGCTGTTTTTT.

This clone was picked up a small number of times. As DNA, the CDR3 is TGTGCCAGTAGTATCACCGGGACCCTCTATGGCTACACCTTC. It codes for CASSITGTLYGYTF. V usage is TRBV19 and J usage is TRBJ1-2; possibly TRBD1 for D (5 bases). This CDR3 spans 14 amino acids. V lost 3 bases and J lost 4, with 12 bases in between. CDR1 is LNHDA and CDR2 is SQIVND in the germline V gene (reference sequence).

This rearrangement joins TRBV19 to TRBJ1-1, with D perhaps matching TRBD1 (6 bases). V dropped 4 bases and J dropped 0 bases, with 9 bases sitting between them. The CDR3 runs 14 residues. Germline V gives CDR1 LNHDA, CDR2 SQIVND (reference sequence). The DNA for the CDR3 is TGTGCCAGTAGTAATGGGGGGCTGAACACTGAAGCTTTCTTT. As protein: CASSNGGLNTEAFF.

V usage is TRBV5-1 and J usage is TRBJ1-4, with unresolved D. The CDR3 spans 13 residues. V was pared by 2 bases and J by 4 bases, with 6 bases between. Germline-derived CDR1 and CDR2 are SGHRS and YFSETQ. The CDR3 coding sequence is TGCGCCAGCAGCTTCGGGAGTAATGAAAAACTGTTTTTT. Protein sequence: CASSFGSNEKLFF. The whole variable domain, remainder taken from reference TRBV5-1 and TRBJ1-4, is KAGVTQTPRYLIKTRGQQVTLSCSPISGHRSVSWYQQTPGQGLQFLFEYFSETQRNKGNFPGRFSGRQFSNSRSEMNVSTLELGDSALYLCASSFGSNEKLFFGSGTQLSVL.

The chain couples TRBV29-1 to TRBJ2-7; 8 positions agree with TRBD1. CDR1 and CDR2 (germline): SQVTM, ANQGSEA. The CDR3 is made up of 13 amino acids. V gave up 5 bases and J gave up 2 bases; unmatched junction bases: 5. CDR3 residues: CSVPGQATYEQYF. CDR3 in DNA: TGCAGCGTTCCGGGACAGGCGACCTACGAGCAGTACTTC.

V is TRBV29-1 and J is TRBJ1-2; 7 nucleotides align to TRBD1. The CDR3 has 14 amino acids. Trimming took 3 bases from V and 6 from J; bases not matched to a gene: 10. Germline CDR1 reads SQVTM; CDR2 reads ANQGSEA. In DNA form, the CDR3 reads TGCAGCGTTGATCAAACGACAGGGTGGCATGGCTACACCTTC. Translating gives CSVDQTTGWHGYTF.

CDR3 coding DNA: TGTGCCAGCAGCTCCTCTAGCGGGAGTTTGTCAGATACGCAGTATTTT. Its translation: CASSSSSGSLSDTQYF. J is TRBJ2-3 and V is TRBV7-9; TRBD2 agrees at 10 bases. Losses at the gene ends were 4 bases for V and 4 bases for J; bases not matched to a gene: 8. Germline CDR1 SEHNR, CDR2 FQNEAQ (reference sequence). CDR3 size: 16 residues.

This rearrangement joins TRBV27 to TRBJ2-1, with 14 bases lining up with TRBD2. CDR3 length: 19 amino acids. J gave up 0 bases and V 7 bases, and 11 bases lay outside the gene matches. Per germline, CDR1 MNHEY and CDR2 SMNVEV (reference sequence). CDR3 nucleotides: TGTGCCAGCACCCTTTTTCCGGGACTAGCGGGAGTCTCCTACAATGAGCAGTTCTTC. Its translation: CASTLFPGLAGVSYNEQFF.

The V call is TRBV28, the J call TRBJ1-4; 11 bases are shared with TRBD1. Germline assignment: CDR1 MDHEN and CDR2 SYDVKM. There are 15 residues in the CDR3. V shed 5 bases and J 7 bases; nucleotides not matched to a gene: 6. The DNA of the CDR3 is TGTGCCAGCAGTCCGAGGACAGGGGGCGGTGAAAAACTGTTTTTT. It codes for CASSPRTGGGEKLFF.